The sequence of this TCR beta chain was determined in a study of blood T cell repertoires in COVID-19. Trimming took 6 bases from V and 6 from J, leaving 7 bases between them. This CDR3 has 11 amino acids. Residents of about two dozen US areas, aged about 18 to 89 years, made up the participants. Membership in each cohort depended on participant-reported clinical history. Shortly before study entry, within 2 weeks, exposed participants had met a COVID-19 case. As regards this clone: Other nucleotide sequences in the sample specify the same CDR3.

Authors' data handling: The authors estimated nucleated cell counts from reference gene primer amplification. Only in-frame clones appear in the TCRdb table, and some are missing; sequencing was by immunoSEQ multiplex PCR. V, J and clone size derive from that table, while D and trimming were established from the DNA sequence. The sample consists of some 200,000 clones, 83% of them appearing once. The chain carries TRBV12-3 or TRBV12-4 and TRBJ2-3; D is possibly TRBD1 (6 bases). The sample comprised PBMCs or T cells enriched from blood (not recorded which). This TCR derives from a woman aged 50 to 60 who had been exposed to COVID-19. The CDR3 coding sequence is TGTGCCAGCAGCGACAGGGATACGCAGTATTTT. This encodes CASSDRDTQYF.